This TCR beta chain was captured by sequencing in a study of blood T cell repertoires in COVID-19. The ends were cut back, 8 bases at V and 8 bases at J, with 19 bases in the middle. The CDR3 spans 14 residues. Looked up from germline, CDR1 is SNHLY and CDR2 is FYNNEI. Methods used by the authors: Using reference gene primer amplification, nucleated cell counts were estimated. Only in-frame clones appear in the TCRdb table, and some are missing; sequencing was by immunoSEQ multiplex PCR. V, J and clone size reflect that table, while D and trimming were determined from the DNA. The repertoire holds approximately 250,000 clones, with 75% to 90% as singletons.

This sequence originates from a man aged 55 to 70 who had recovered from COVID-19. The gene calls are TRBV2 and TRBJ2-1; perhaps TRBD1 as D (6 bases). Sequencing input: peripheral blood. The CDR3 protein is CASSGRGWVDEQFF. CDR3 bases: TGTGCCAGCTCGGGCAGGGGATGGGTTGATGAGCAGTTCTTC.